Presented here are 25 T cell receptor beta chains from one specimen sequenced in a study of PD-L1 blockade in urothelial cancer. This table comes from immunoSEQ multiplex PCR, and its TCRdb copy is limited to in-frame clones, with some not included. The table includes roughly 40,000 clones, about 86% detected once. The sequencing here drew on PBMCs, taken around atezolizumab (anti-PD-L1) treatment. All receptors derive from a man in his sixties with urothelial cancer.

This clone was seen once. The chain carries TRBV5-1 and TRBJ1-4; no definite D call. V was cut by 1 base and J by 0 bases, with 19 bases left in between. Germline CDR1 SGHRS, CDR2 YFSETQ. This CDR3 comprises 19 residues. The chain's CDR3 is CASSLRAGLQRATNEKLFF. In DNA, the CDR3 is TGCGCCAGCAGCTTGAGGGCAGGACTCCAAAGGGCAACTAATGAAAAACTGTTTTTT.

The chain employs TRBV7-9 and TRBJ1-2, with 10 bases lining up with TRBD1. The length of the CDR3 is 14 residues. V shed 1 base, J shed 7 bases, and the junction held 3 bases outside the gene matches. Germline loops: CDR1 SEHNR, CDR2 FQNEAQ (reference sequence). This CDR3 is CASSLGGQGFGYTF. For the CDR3, the DNA is TGTGCCAGCAGCTTAGGGGGACAGGGGTTTGGCTACACCTTC.

In its sample, this clone was seen a few times. The rearrangement uses TRBV28 and TRBJ1-2, with TRBD1 matching 10 bases. V dropped 4 bases and J dropped 6; count of bases not matched to a gene: 2. This CDR3 region has 13 residues. Per germline, CDR1 MDHEN and CDR2 SYDVKM. The CDR3, as DNA: TGTGCCAGCAGTTCCGGGACAGGGGATGGCTACACCTTC. Amino acids: CASSSGTGDGYTF.

This sequence joins TRBV9 and TRBJ2-1; 8 nucleotides line up with TRBD1. The CDR3 runs to 15 residues. Looked up from germline, CDR1 is SGDLS and CDR2 is YYNGEE. With 2 bases clipped from V and 7 bases from J, the junction kept 8 bases outside the gene matches. This chain's CDR3 is CASSVDGQGKNEQFF. The CDR3 DNA sequence: TGTGCCAGCAGCGTTGACGGACAGGGTAAGAATGAGCAGTTCTTC.

This clone has just one count. The rearrangement uses TRBV10-1 and TRBJ1-1; 7 bases line up with TRBD1. From germline, CDR1 is WNHNN and CDR2 SYGVQD (reference sequence). This CDR3 has 17 amino acids. V dropped 4 bases and J dropped 0; count of bases not matched to a gene: 11. The CDR3 bases are TGCGCCAGCAGTGTGGAGGCGACCGGGACAGTGAACACTGAAGCTTTCTTT. It translates to CASSVEATGTVNTEAFF.

The chain combines TRBV6-1 with TRBJ1-2; TRBD1 might be the D (6 bases). This CDR3 contains 15 residues. Trimming pared 5 bases from V and 0 bases from J, leaving 13 bases between. CDR1 and CDR2 from the germline V gene are MNHNS and SASEGT. The CDR3 here is CASSPTGASNYGYTF. Here the CDR3 DNA reads TGTGCCAGCAGTCCGACAGGAGCTTCTAACTATGGCTACACCTTC.

This clone was detected only a few times. V usage is TRBV4-2 and J usage is TRBJ2-7; 10 bases are shared with TRBD1. CDR3 length: 15 amino acids. The V and J ends lost 11 bases and 4 bases, in that order; junction bases with no gene match: 14. Germline V gene sequence: CDR1 LGHNA, CDR2 YNFKEQ. The CDR3 loop is CASKPGGTGEYEQYF. The CDR3 nucleotides read TGTGCCTCAAAGCCGGGAGGGACAGGGGAGTACGAGCAGTACTTC.

The V and J genes are TRBV6-6 and TRBJ1-6, with unresolved D. The germline V gene has CDR1 MNHNY and CDR2 SVGAGI (reference sequence). The V end was cut by 5 bases, the J end by 4 bases, with 9 bases between. The CDR3 covers 14 residues. CDR3 region: CASSKTIYNSPLHF. The CDR3 nucleotides are TGTGCCAGCAGTAAGACAATTTATAATTCACCCCTCCACTTT.

The rearrangement links TRBV15 to TRBJ2-2; D gene ambiguous. The CDR3 has 13 residues. Per germline, CDR1 LNHNV and CDR2 YYDKDF (reference sequence). Trimming cost V 4 bases and J 7 bases, with 10 bases left between them. For the CDR3, the DNA is TGTGCCACCAGCACAGGTCCAAGCGGGGAGCTGTTTTTT. Amino acids: CATSTGPSGELFF.

The chain links TRBV5-1 to TRBJ1-1; D is possibly TRBD1 (6 bases). This CDR3 comprises 14 residues. The V end lost 5 bases, the J end lost 1 base, and 12 bases lay between the germline ends. Germline CDR1 SGHRS, CDR2 YFSETQ. CDR3 loop: CASRRQDRNTEAFF. Written as DNA, the CDR3 is TGCGCCAGCAGGCGACAGGACAGGAACACTGAAGCTTTCTTT.

The chain uses TRBV7-2 and TRBJ2-7; tentative D call: TRBD2 (6 bases). Germline assignment: CDR1 SGHTA and CDR2 FQGNSA. The CDR3 extends over 15 amino acids. Deletions cut 2 bases from V and 4 bases from J, with 15 bases between. CDR3 sequence reads: CASSLYPPGGYEQYF. In DNA form, the CDR3 reads TGTGCCAGCAGCTTATATCCCCCCGGGGGATACGAGCAGTACTTC. Based on the CDR3 plus reference TRBV7-2 and TRBJ2-7, the full variable domain is GAGVSQSPSNKVTEKGKDVELRCDPISGHTALYWYRQSLGQGLEFLIYFQGNSAPDKSGLPSDRFSAERTGGSVSTLTIQRTQQEDSAVYLCASSLYPPGGYEQYFGPGTRLTVT.

This chain connects TRBV9 to TRBJ1-1, with a possible D match to TRBD1 (5 bases). Trimming removed 0 bases from V and 4 bases from J, with 19 bases in between. CDR3 size: 17 residues. Germline V gene sequence: CDR1 SGDLS, CDR2 YYNGEE. CDR3 residues: CASSVVSGAGEFTEAFF. The CDR3 DNA sequence: TGTGCCAGCAGCGTAGTGTCTGGGGCGGGGGAGTTCACTGAAGCTTTCTTT. Variable domain in full (rest from reference TRBV9 and TRBJ1-1): DSGVTQTPKHLITATGQRVTLRCSPRSGDLSVYWYQQSLDQGLQFLIQYYNGEERAKGNILERFSAQQFPDLHSELNLSSLELGDSALYFCASSVVSGAGEFTEAFFGQGTRLTVV.

The gene calls are TRBV5-4 and TRBJ2-7; 7 bases map to TRBD2. With 7 bases clipped from V and 6 bases from J, the junction kept 10 bases outside the gene matches. Germline V CDR1 and CDR2: SGHNT, YYREEE (reference sequence). CDR3 length: 13 residues. The CDR3 DNA is TGTGCCAGCCTCGAGCGGGAAAAAGGCGAGCAGTACTTC. Its translation is CASLEREKGEQYF.

The chain combines TRBV4-2 with TRBJ2-1; D is possibly TRBD2 (6 bases). Germline-derived CDR1 and CDR2 are LGHNA and YNFKEQ. The CDR3 consists of 16 residues. The V end lost 1 base, the J end lost 1 base, and 11 bases lay between the germline ends. Here the CDR3 reads CASSQAASESYNEQFF. The DNA for the CDR3 is TGTGCCAGCAGCCAAGCCGCTAGCGAGTCCTACAATGAGCAGTTCTTC.

The V and J genes are TRBV28 and TRBJ2-7, with 11 nucleotides matching TRBD2. The ends lost 6 bases at V and 4 bases at J; junction bases unmatched: 17. Germline-derived CDR1 and CDR2 are MDHEN and SYDVKM. The CDR3 is made up of 18 amino acids. The CDR3 region is CASSGSKGGLAVRYEQYF. CDR3 bases: TGTGCCAGCAGCGGTTCAAAAGGGGGACTAGCGGTTCGTTACGAGCAGTACTTC.

J is TRBJ2-2 and V is TRBV18; the match to TRBD2 covers 10 bases. The germline V gene encodes CDR1 KGHSH and CDR2 LQKENI. The junction had 13 bases not matched to a gene; V was cut back by 2 bases and J by 4 bases. The CDR3 length is 19 residues. The CDR3 DNA is TGTGCCAGCTCACCATTTACCCCTCTAGCGGGAGTATCCACCGGGGAGCTGTTTTTT. Residues: CASSPFTPLAGVSTGELFF.

The chain joins TRBV2 to TRBJ2-7, with 9 bases identical to TRBD1. The J segment lost 3 bases and the V segment lost 5 bases, leaving 2 bases of the junction unmatched. The CDR3 consists of 13 residues. Germline assignment: CDR1 SNHLY and CDR2 FYNNEI. CDR3 in DNA: TGTGCCAGCAGTAGGGACAGGGTCTACGAGCAGTACTTC. Residues: CASSRDRVYEQYF.

The chain carries TRBV19 and TRBJ1-1, with D possibly TRBD1 on 6 matching bases. Germline CDR1 and CDR2: LNHDA and SQIVND (reference sequence). V lost 4 bases to trimming and J lost 0 bases, with 12 bases between them. The CDR3 runs to 15 residues. CDR3 loop: CASSSPGALNTEAFF. The CDR3 DNA follows: TGTGCCAGTAGTAGCCCAGGGGCGTTGAACACTGAAGCTTTCTTT.

This sequence joins TRBV7-9 and TRBJ2-3, with 11 positions matching TRBD1. The ends lost 4 bases at V and 6 bases at J; junction bases unmatched: 6. The length of the CDR3 is 15 residues. CDR1 is SEHNR, CDR2 FQNEAQ, per germline (reference sequence). CDR3: CASSSRDRGSDTQYF. CDR3 DNA: TGTGCCAGCAGCTCCCGGGACAGGGGGTCCGATACGCAGTATTTT.

The chain links TRBV2 to TRBJ2-3, with TRBD2 matching 8 bases. J was trimmed by 2 bases and V by 4 bases; bases with no gene match: 8. Germline V gene data show CDR1 as SNHLY and CDR2 as FYNNEI. The CDR3 has 16 residues. CDR3 DNA: TGTGCCAGCAGTGGGACTAGCCATTCGACCACAGATACGCAGTATTTT. Protein: CASSGTSHSTTDTQYF.

The chain links TRBV5-1 to TRBJ2-7; tentative D call: TRBD1 (5 bases). The germline V gene has CDR1 SGHRS and CDR2 YFSETQ. The V end lost 4 bases, the J end lost 5 bases, and 19 bases lay between the germline ends. The CDR3 runs to 15 residues. The CDR3 loop reads CASSAPGRSANEQYF. Written as DNA, the CDR3 is TGCGCCAGCAGCGCCCCAGGGCGTTCGGCCAACGAGCAGTACTTC.

The chain is built from TRBV6-6 and TRBJ1-3, with no clear D. This CDR3 spans 12 amino acids. V lost 4 bases and J lost 2, with 3 bases in between. Germline CDR1 reads MNHNY; CDR2 reads SVGAGI (reference sequence). The CDR3 DNA reads as TGTGCCAGCAGTTTCACTGGAAACACCATATATTTT. It is translated as CASSFTGNTIYF.

The rearrangement links TRBV6-5 to TRBJ1-1; D perhaps matches TRBD1 (6 bases). The CDR3 has 13 residues. Looked up from germline, CDR1 is MNHEY and CDR2 is SVGAGI. The V gene lost 6 bases and the J gene lost 5 bases, with 13 bases spanning the gap. CDR3 loop: CASSKGGFTEAFF. The CDR3 coding sequence is TGTGCCAGCAGCAAAGGGGGATTTACTGAAGCTTTCTTT.

The chain links TRBV6-1 to TRBJ2-2; weak D call: TRBD2 (5 bases). The ends were cut back, 0 bases at V and 5 bases at J, with 10 bases in the middle. Germline V CDR1 and CDR2: MNHNS, SASEGT. The CDR3 length is 15 residues. CDR3 DNA: TGTGCCAGCAGTGAAGCACCCGGGGTAACCGGGGAGCTGTTTTTT. Translated, it gives CASSEAPGVTGELFF.

The V gene is TRBV7-2, the J gene TRBJ1-1; TRBD1 matches 7 bases. Unmatched junction bases numbered 4, after V lost 5 bases and J lost 1 base. The CDR3 sequence is 14 residues long. CDR1 and CDR2 (germline): SGHTA, FQGNSA. DNA for the CDR3: TGTGCCAGCAGCAGGGGACAGAAGAACACTGAAGCTTTCTTT. Its translation: CASSRGQKNTEAFF.